This T cell receptor beta chain is drawn from a study of cytomegalovirus exposure and HLA in healthy donors. Broader study findings: The analysis excluded some indistinguishable V segments, including TRBV6-2 and TRBV6-3.

Both 60 Vbeta primers and 13 Jbeta primers went into the PCR. Authors' data handling: Roughly 11 million of the about 80 million unique TCR beta chains counted in a later analysis were shared. Some clones are missing from TCRdb's copy, which holds only in-frame ones; the method was immunoSEQ multiplex PCR. D and trimming were read from the DNA, whereas the V and J calls and clone size are those reported in that table. This sample yields about 110,000 clones, of which approximately 80% are seen a single time; approximately 0.22% belongs to the top ten. Details on this clone: What it binds is unknown.

This CDR3 is 13 amino acids long. V was cut by 3 bases and J by 4 bases, with 10 bases left in between. Germline assignment: CDR1 SGHTS and CDR2 YDEGEE. The sequenced sample was PBMCs. This TCR was sampled from a man aged 50 to 59 in good health and CMV-seronegative. The gene calls are TRBV5-8 and TRBJ2-5, with a weak D call TRBD1 (6 bases). CDR3 in amino acids: CASSSPGVETQYF. CDR3 nucleotide sequence: TGTGCCAGCAGCTCCCCAGGGGTAGAGACCCAGTACTTC.